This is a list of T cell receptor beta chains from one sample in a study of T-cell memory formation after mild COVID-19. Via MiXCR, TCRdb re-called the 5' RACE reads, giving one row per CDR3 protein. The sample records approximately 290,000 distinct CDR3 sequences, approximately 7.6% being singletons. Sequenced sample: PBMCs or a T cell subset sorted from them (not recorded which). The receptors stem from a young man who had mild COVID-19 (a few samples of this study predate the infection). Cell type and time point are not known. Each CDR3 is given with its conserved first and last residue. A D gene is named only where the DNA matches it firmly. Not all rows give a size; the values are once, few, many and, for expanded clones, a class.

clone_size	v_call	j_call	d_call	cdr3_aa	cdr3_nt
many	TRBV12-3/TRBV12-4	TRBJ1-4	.	CASSLRGTNEKLFF	TGTGCCAGCAGTTTGAGGGGGACTAATGAAAAACTGTTTTTT
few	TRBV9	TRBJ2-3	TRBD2	CASSVTPGLALTDTQYF	TGTGCCAGCAGCGTTACTCCGGGACTAGCGCTCACCGATACGCAGTATTTT
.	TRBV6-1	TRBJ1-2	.	CASSDAGSNYGYTF	TGTGCCAGCAGTGATGCAGGGTCTAACTATGGCTACACCTTC
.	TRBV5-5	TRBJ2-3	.	CASSALQETSTDTQYF	TGTGCCAGCAGCGCCCTCCAGGAGACTAGCACAGATACGCAGTATTTT
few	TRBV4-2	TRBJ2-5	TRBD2	CASSPILAGEQETQYF	TGTGCCAGCAGCCCCATACTAGCGGGGGAACAAGAGACCCAGTACTTC
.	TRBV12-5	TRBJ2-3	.	CATSGGYVGTDTQYF	TGTGCAACCAGTGGCGGGTATGTCGGCACAGATACGCAGTATTTT
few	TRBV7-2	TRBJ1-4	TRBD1	CASSRGQGREKLFF	TGTGCCAGCAGTAGGGGACAGGGAAGGGAAAAACTGTTTTTT
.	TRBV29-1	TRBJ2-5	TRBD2	CSVKKGTSGSQETQYF	TGCAGCGTTAAAAAAGGGACTAGCGGGAGTCAAGAGACCCAGTACTTC
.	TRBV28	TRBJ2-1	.	CASSLTGWPYNEQFF	TGTGCCAGCAGCCTGACGGGGTGGCCCTACAATGAGCAGTTCTTC
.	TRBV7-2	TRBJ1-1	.	CASSLRPRALPEAFF	TGTGCCAGCAGCTTACGACCCAGGGCTTTACCTGAAGCTTTCTTT
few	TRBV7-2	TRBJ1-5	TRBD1	CASSLGTGGYSQPQHF	TGTGCCAGCAGCTTAGGGACAGGGGGCTATAGTCAGCCCCAGCATTTT
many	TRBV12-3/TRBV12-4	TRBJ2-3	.	CASSLGLARSDTQYF	TGTGCCAGCAGTCTCGGGCTAGCTAGGTCAGATACGCAGTATTTT
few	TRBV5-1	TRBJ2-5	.	CASSLVVTETQYF	TGCGCCAGCAGCTTGGTCGTCACGGAGACCCAGTACTTC
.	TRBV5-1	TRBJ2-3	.	CASSLGGRQDTQYF	TGCGCCAGCAGCTTAGGAGGGAGGCAAGATACGCAGTATTTT
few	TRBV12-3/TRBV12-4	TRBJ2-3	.	CASSIGTPGGDTQYF	TGTGCCAGCAGCATCGGGACTCCCGGGGGAGATACGCAGTATTTT
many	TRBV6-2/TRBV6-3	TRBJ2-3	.	CASINGQLTDTQYF	TGTGCCAGCATAAACGGACAGCTCACAGATACGCAGTATTTT
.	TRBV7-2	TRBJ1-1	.	CASSLRWAVVAEAFF	TGTGCCAGCAGCTTACGGTGGGCCGTGGTCGCTGAAGCTTTCTTT
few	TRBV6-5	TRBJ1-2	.	CASSYRERNYGYTF	TGTGCCAGCAGTTACCGGGAACGAAACTATGGCTACACCTTC
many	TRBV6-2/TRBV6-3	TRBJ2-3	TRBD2	CASSYSSGGTDTQYF	TGTGCCAGCAGTTATTCTAGCGGGGGTACAGATACGCAGTATTTT
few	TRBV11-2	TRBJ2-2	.	CASSLDEDTPTANTGELFF	TGTGCCAGCAGCTTAGACGAAGACACCCCAACGGCGAACACCGGGGAGCTGTTTTTT
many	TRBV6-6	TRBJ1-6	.	CASRTEYNSPLHF	TGTGCCAGCAGGACAGAATATAATTCACCCCTCCACTTT
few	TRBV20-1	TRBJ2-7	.	CSAAPEGGWTYEQYF	TGCAGTGCTGCCCCCGAGGGCGGGTGGACCTACGAGCAGTACTTC
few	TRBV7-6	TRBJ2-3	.	CASSFATSTDTQYF	TGTGCCAGCAGCTTCGCTACCAGCACAGATACGCAGTATTTT
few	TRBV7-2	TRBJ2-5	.	CASSYSIRRAVETQYF	TGTGCCAGCAGCTACTCCATTCGCAGGGCAGTGGAGACCCAGTACTTC
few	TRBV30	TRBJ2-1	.	CAWSLNYNEQFF	TGTGCCTGGAGCCTGAACTACAATGAGCAGTTCTTC
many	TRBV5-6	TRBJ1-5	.	CASSLAGNQPQHF	TGTGCCAGCAGCTTGGCCGGGAATCAGCCCCAGCATTTT
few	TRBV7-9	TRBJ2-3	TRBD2	CASVPGGTVTDTQYF	TGTGCCAGCGTCCCCGGGGGGACCGTCACAGATACGCAGTATTTT
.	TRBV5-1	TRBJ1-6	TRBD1	CASSVGTGHSPLHF	TGCGCCAGCAGCGTCGGGACAGGGCATTCACCCCTCCACTTT
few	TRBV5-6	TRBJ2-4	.	CASSFRPGRVMAKNIQYF	TGTGCCAGCAGCTTCCGACCGGGAAGAGTTATGGCCAAAAACATTCAGTACTTC
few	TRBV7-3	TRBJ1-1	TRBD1	CASSPTTGGLSEAFF	TGTGCCAGCAGCCCTACGACAGGGGGACTTAGTGAAGCTTTCTTT
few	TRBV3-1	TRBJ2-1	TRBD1	CASSLETGEVQFF	TGTGCCAGCAGCCTCGAGACAGGGGAGGTGCAGTTCTTC
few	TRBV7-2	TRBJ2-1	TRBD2	CASSLAGLAGSINEQFF	TGTGCCAGCAGCTTAGCGGGACTAGCGGGGTCAATCAATGAGCAGTTCTTC
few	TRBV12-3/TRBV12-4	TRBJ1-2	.	CASSLSRQYGYTF	TGTGCCAGCAGTTTAAGCCGACAATATGGCTACACCTTC
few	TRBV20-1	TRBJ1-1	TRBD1	CRTGNYTEAFF	TGCAGGACAGGGAATTACACTGAAGCTTTCTTT
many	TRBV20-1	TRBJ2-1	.	CSATPSGRVNEQFF	TGCAGTGCTACCCCATCCGGCAGGGTCAATGAGCAGTTCTTC
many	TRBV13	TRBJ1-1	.	CASSLGAGGVTEAFF	TGTGCCAGCAGCTTAGGGGCTGGGGGAGTAACTGAAGCTTTCTTT
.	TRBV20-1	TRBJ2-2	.	CSASNPQSNTGELFF	TGCAGTGCTAGTAACCCCCAGTCGAACACCGGGGAGCTGTTTTTT
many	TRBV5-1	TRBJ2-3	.	CASSLWVPSGDTQYF	TGCGCCAGCAGCTTGTGGGTCCCGAGCGGAGATACGCAGTATTTT
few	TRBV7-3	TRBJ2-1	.	CASSSHVPGSPGEQFF	TGTGCCAGCAGCTCCCACGTCCCCGGGAGTCCGGGTGAGCAGTTCTTC
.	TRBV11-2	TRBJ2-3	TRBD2	CASSLMLAGGPDGTDTQYF	TGTGCCAGCAGCTTAATGCTAGCGGGGGGGCCTGATGGCACAGATACGCAGTATTTT
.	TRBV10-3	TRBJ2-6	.	CAISDTWTSGANVLTF	TGTGCCATCAGTGATACGTGGACCTCTGGGGCCAACGTCCTGACTTTC
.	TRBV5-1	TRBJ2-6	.	CASSQGGTGANVLTF	TGCGCCAGCAGCCAAGGGGGAACTGGGGCCAACGTCCTGACTTTC
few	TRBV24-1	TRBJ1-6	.	CATSEGKHWESPLHF	TGTGCCACCAGTGAAGGCAAACACTGGGAGTCACCCCTCCACTTT
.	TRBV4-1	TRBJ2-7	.	CASSLHSSYEQYF	TGCGCCAGCAGCCTCCATAGCTCCTACGAGCAGTACTTC
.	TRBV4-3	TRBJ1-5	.	CASSQSTDHQPQHF	TGCGCCAGCAGCCAGTCTACCGACCATCAGCCCCAGCATTTT
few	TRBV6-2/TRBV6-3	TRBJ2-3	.	CASSYEGDTQYF	TGTGCCAGCAGTTACGAAGGAGATACGCAGTATTTT
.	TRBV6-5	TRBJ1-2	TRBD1	CASKSPGTGGSFHGYTF	TGTGCCAGCAAAAGCCCTGGGACAGGGGGGTCCTTCCATGGCTACACCTTC
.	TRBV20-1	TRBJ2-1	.	CSARNSEREQFF	TGCAGTGCTAGAAACAGTGAGCGTGAGCAGTTCTTC
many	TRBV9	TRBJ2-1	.	CASSVAPSSYNEQFF	TGTGCCAGCAGCGTAGCGCCGAGCTCCTACAATGAGCAGTTCTTC
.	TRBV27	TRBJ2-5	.	CASSFNPRRETQYF	TGTGCCAGCAGTTTCAATCCTCGGAGGGAGACCCAGTACTTC
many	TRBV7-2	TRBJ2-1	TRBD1	CASSLVGQGFYNEQFF	TGTGCCAGCAGCTTGGTCGGACAGGGGTTTTACAATGAGCAGTTCTTC
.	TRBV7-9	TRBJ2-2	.	CASSLGQGLNTGELFF	TGTGCCAGCAGCTTAGGCCAGGGATTGAACACCGGGGAGCTGTTTTTT
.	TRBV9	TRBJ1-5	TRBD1	CASSAGGSDQPQHF	TGTGCCAGCAGCGCAGGGGGCAGCGATCAGCCCCAGCATTTT
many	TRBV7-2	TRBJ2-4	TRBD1	CASSLSQGQGAKNIQYF	TGTGCCAGCAGCTTATCCCAAGGACAGGGGGCCAAAAACATTCAGTACTTC
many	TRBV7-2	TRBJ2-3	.	CASRRDRRTDTQYF	TGTGCCAGCAGAAGGGACCGCCGCACAGATACGCAGTATTTT
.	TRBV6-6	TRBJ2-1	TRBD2	CASRSGTSGYNEQFF	TGTGCCAGCAGGTCCGGGACTAGCGGGTACAATGAGCAGTTCTTC
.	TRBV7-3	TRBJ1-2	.	CASSPAGGPNYGYTF	TGTGCCAGCAGCCCAGCGGGCGGACCCAACTATGGCTACACCTTC
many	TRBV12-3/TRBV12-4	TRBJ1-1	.	CASRPASRDTEAFF	TGTGCCAGCAGACCGGCTTCGAGGGACACTGAAGCTTTCTTT